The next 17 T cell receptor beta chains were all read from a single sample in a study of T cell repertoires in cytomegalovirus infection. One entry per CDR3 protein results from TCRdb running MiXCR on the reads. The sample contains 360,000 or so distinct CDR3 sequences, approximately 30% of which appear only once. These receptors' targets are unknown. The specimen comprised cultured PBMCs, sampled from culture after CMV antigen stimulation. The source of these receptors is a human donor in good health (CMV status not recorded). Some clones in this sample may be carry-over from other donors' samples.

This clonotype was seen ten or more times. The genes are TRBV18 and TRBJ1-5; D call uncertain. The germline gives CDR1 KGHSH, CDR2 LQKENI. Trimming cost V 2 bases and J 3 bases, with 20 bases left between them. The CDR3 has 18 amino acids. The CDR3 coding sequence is TGTGCCAGCTCACCAAAGGATGTACGGGCCATAGACAATCAGCCCCAGCATTTT. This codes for CASSPKDVRAIDNQPQHF.

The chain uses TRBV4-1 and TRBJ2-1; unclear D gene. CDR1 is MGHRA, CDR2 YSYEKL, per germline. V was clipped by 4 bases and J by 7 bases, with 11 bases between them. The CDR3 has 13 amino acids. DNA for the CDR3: TGCGCCAGCAGCCTCCAAAGCCTAAATGAGCAGTTCTTC. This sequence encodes CASSLQSLNEQFF.

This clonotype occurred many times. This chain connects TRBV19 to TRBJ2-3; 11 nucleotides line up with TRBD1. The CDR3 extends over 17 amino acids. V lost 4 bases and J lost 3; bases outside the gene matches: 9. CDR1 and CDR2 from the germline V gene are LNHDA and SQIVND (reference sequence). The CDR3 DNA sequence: TGTGCCAGTAGTAGGACAGGGGGCCGGGGTCCAACAGATACGCAGTATTTT. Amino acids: CASSRTGGRGPTDTQYF.

CDR3 amino acids: CASSYSGPRINEKLFF. CDR3 DNA sequence: TGTGCCAGCAGTTACTCGGGTCCCAGAATTAATGAAAAACTGTTTTTT. The chain employs TRBV6-2 or TRBV6-3 and TRBJ1-4; D gene ambiguous. CDR1 is MNHEY, CDR2 SVGEGT, per germline. Between the trimmed V and J ends, which lost 0 bases and 4 bases, there was a span of 12 bases. The CDR3 spans 16 residues.

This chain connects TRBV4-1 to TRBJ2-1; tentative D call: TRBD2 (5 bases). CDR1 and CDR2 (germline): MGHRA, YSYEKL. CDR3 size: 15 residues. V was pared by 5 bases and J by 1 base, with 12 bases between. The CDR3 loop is CASSSGIWSYNEQFF. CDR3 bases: TGCGCCAGCAGCTCCGGGATTTGGTCCTACAATGAGCAGTTCTTC.

CDR3 sequence reads: CASRTNRLDTEAFF. CDR3 DNA sequence: TGTGCCAGCAGGACAAACCGCTTGGACACTGAAGCTTTCTTT. The chain employs TRBV7-2 and TRBJ1-1, with D unresolved. The CDR3 contains 14 residues. From germline, CDR1 is SGHTA and CDR2 FQGNSA. V dropped 6 bases and J dropped 3 bases, with 14 bases sitting between them.

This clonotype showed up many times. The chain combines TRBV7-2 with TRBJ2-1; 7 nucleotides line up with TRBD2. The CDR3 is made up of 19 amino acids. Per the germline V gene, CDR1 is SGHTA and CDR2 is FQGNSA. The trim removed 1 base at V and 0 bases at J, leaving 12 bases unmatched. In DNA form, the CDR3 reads TGTGCCAGCAGCTTAGGACGGGCTAGCGGTTTAAGCTCCTACAATGAGCAGTTCTTC. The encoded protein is CASSLGRASGLSSYNEQFF.

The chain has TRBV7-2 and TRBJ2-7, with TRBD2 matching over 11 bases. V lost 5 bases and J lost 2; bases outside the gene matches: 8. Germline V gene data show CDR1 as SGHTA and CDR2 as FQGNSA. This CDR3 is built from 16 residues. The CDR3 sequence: CASSENLAGGPYEQYF. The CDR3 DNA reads TGTGCCAGCAGCGAAAACCTAGCGGGAGGCCCCTACGAGCAGTACTTC.

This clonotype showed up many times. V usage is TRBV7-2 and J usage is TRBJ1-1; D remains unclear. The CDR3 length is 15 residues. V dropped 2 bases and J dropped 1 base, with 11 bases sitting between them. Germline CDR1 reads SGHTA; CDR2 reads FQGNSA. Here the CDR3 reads CASSLWVGPNTEAFF. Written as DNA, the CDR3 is TGTGCCAGCAGCTTATGGGTAGGCCCGAACACTGAAGCTTTCTTT. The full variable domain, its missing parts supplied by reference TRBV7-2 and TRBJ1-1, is GAGVSQSPSNKVTEKGKDVELRCDPISGHTALYWYRQSLGQGLEFLIYFQGNSAPDKSGLPSDRFSAERTGGSVSTLTIQRTQQEDSAVYLCASSLWVGPNTEAFFGQGTRLTVV.

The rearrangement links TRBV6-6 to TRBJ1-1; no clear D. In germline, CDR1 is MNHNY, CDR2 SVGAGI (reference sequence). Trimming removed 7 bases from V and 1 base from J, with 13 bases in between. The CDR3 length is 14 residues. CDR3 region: CASTPRQANTEAFF. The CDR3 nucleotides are TGTGCCAGCACTCCTCGACAAGCGAACACTGAAGCTTTCTTT.

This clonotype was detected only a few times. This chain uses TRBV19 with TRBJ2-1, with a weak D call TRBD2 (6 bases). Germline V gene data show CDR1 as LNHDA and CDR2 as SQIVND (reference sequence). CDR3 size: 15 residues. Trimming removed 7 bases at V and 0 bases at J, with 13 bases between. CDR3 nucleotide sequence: TGTGCCAGTACCAGGGACTTTGGCTCCTACAATGAGCAGTTCTTC. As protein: CASTRDFGSYNEQFF.

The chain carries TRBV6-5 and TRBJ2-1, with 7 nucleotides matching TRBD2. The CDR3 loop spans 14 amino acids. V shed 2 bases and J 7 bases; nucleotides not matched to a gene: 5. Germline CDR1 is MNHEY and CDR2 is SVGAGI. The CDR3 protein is CASSYGGSMNEQFF. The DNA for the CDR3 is TGTGCCAGCAGTTACGGCGGGAGCATGAATGAGCAGTTCTTC.

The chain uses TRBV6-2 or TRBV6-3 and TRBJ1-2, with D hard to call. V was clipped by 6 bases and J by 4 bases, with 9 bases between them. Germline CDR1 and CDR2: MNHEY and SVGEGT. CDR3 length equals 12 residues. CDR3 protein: CASSHRLYGYTF. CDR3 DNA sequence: TGTGCCAGCAGCCACCGACTCTATGGCTACACCTTC.

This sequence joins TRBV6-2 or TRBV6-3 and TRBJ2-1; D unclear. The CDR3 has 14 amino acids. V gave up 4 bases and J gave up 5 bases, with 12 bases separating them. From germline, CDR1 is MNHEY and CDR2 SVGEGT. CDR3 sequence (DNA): TGTGCCAGCAGTTCCCGGAGTCCCGACAATGAGCAGTTCTTC. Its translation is CASSSRSPDNEQFF.

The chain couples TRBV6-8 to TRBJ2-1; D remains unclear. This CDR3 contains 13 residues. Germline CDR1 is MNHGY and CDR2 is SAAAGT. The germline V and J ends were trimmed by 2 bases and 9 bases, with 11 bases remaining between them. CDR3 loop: CASSYRRAGEQFF. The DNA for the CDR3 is TGTGCCAGCAGTTACCGAAGGGCAGGTGAGCAGTTCTTC.

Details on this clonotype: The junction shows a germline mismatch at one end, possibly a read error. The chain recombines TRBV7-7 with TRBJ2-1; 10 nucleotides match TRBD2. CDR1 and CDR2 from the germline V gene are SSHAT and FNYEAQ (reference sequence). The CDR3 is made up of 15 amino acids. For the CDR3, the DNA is TGTGCTAGCAGCTCACTTCTAGCGGGAGAGGATGAGCAGTTCTTC. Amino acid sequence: CASSSLLAGEDEQFF.

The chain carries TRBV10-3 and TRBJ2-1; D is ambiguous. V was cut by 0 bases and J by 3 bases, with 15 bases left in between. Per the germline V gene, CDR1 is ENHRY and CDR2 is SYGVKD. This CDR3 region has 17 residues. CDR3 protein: CAISESIVRTSYNEQFF. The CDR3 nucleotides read TGTGCCATCAGTGAGTCGATCGTCAGGACGAGCTACAATGAGCAGTTCTTC.